The 11 T cell receptor beta chains presented below share a single source sample, sequenced in a study of immune evolution from preneoplasia to lung adenocarcinoma. Repertoires were generated with immunoSEQ multiplex PCR, while TCRdb's copy carries only in-frame clones and drops some. The top ten hold about 8% of the sample, which has approximately 8,600 clones, around 80% seen once. The sequencing input was FFPE minimally invasive lung adenocarcinoma tissue. Receptor source: a donor of 70 years or more with lung adenocarcinoma.

The CDR3 bases are TGTGCCAGCAGCCCCCGCGGGGCAGGTTCAAGCAATCAGCCCCAGCATTTT. Translation: CASSPRGAGSSNQPQHF. The V call is TRBV7-8, the J call TRBJ1-5; D might be TRBD1 (5 bases). The CDR3 loop spans 17 amino acids. Trimming shortened V by 5 bases and J by 1 base, and 18 bases separated the two germline ends. CDR1 SGHVS and CDR2 FQNEAQ come from the germline V gene.

The J gene is TRBJ2-6, the V gene TRBV28; D is unclear. The V gene lost 5 bases and the J gene lost 0 bases, with 11 bases spanning the gap. The CDR3 is 16 residues long. Germline V gene lookup returns CDR1 MDHEN and CDR2 SYDVKM. CDR3 sequence reads: CASSTIQPSGANVLTF. DNA for the CDR3: TGTGCCAGCAGTACAATACAGCCCTCTGGGGCCAACGTCCTGACTTTC.

The J gene is TRBJ1-5, the V gene TRBV28; a possible D gene is TRBD1 (6 bases). The V end lost 6 bases, the J end lost 5 bases, and 17 bases lay between the germline ends. Germline CDR1 MDHEN, CDR2 SYDVKM. The CDR3 contains 15 residues. The CDR3 sequence is CASSLVGGSYQPQHF. The DNA of the CDR3 is TGTGCCAGCAGCTTAGTAGGGGGATCCTATCAGCCCCAGCATTTT.

The chain employs TRBV5-6 and TRBJ2-2; the D is unclear. Germline-derived CDR1 and CDR2 are SGHDT and YYEEEE. The CDR3 covers 14 residues. Trimming left V 0 bases short and J 1 base short, with 4 bases between. The CDR3 bases are TGTGCCAGCAGCTTGGACAGGAACACCGGGGAGCTGTTTTTT. It specifies CASSLDRNTGELFF.

The chain uses TRBV5-1 and TRBJ2-7, with 9 bases identical to TRBD2. The V gene's germline CDR1 is SGHRS and CDR2 YFSETQ. J was trimmed by 1 base and V by 5 bases; bases with no gene match: 4. CDR3 length: 14 amino acids. CDR3 in DNA: TGCGCCAGCAGTCGCAGCGGGGGGTCCTACGAGCAGTACTTC. It is translated as CASSRSGGSYEQYF.

The rearrangement links TRBV29-1 to TRBJ2-1; D might be TRBD2 (6 bases). The CDR3 consists of 13 residues. V shed 1 base and J shed 12 bases, with 16 bases lying between them. CDR1 is SQVTM and CDR2 is ANQGSEA in the germline V gene. The CDR3 DNA reads TGCAGCGTTGAAGGGGACTTACTTAGGGTGCAGTTCTTC. Translation: CSVEGDLLRVQFF.

The chain combines TRBV9 with TRBJ2-1; D is unclear. The germline CDR1 and CDR2 sequences are SGDLS and YYNGEE. Between the trimmed V and J ends, which lost 3 bases and 6 bases, there was a span of 7 bases. The CDR3 runs 12 residues. The CDR3 loop reads CASSGTANEQFF. The CDR3 DNA follows: TGTGCCAGCAGCGGGACGGCCAATGAGCAGTTCTTC.

This sequence joins TRBV7-3 and TRBJ2-1; the match to TRBD2 covers 15 bases. Germline CDR1 is SGHTA and CDR2 is FQGTGA. V lost 3 bases to trimming and J lost 9 bases; unmatched junction nucleotides: 6. The CDR3 totals 16 residues. In DNA form, the CDR3 reads TGTGCCAGCAGCTTTACCGGGGGACTAGCGGGAGGTGAGCAGTTCTTC. Protein: CASSFTGGLAGGEQFF.

This chain links TRBV27 with TRBJ2-7, with 7 bases aligning to TRBD1. This CDR3 is built from 14 residues. CDR1 is MNHEY, CDR2 SMNVEV, per germline (reference sequence). V gave up 5 bases and J gave up 2 bases; unmatched junction bases: 6. The CDR3 DNA reads as TGTGCCAGCAGTCGTACCGGGACAGCCTACGAGCAGTACTTC. It yields the protein CASSRTGTAYEQYF.

V gene TRBV5-4 combines with J gene TRBJ2-7; D is possibly TRBD1 (5 bases). CDR1 is SGHNT, CDR2 YYREEE, per germline (reference sequence). Trimming pared 1 base from V and 0 bases from J, leaving 5 bases between. This CDR3 contains 13 residues. DNA of the CDR3: TGTGCCAGCAGCTTGAGGGGCTCCTACGAGCAGTACTTC. This sequence encodes CASSLRGSYEQYF. Together with reference TRBV5-4 and TRBJ2-7, the CDR3 gives the full variable domain: ETGVTQSPTHLIKTRGQQVTLRCSSQSGHNTVSWYQQALGQGPQFIFQYYREEENGRGNFPPRFSGLQFPNYSSELNVNALELDDSALYLCASSLRGSYEQYFGPGTRLTVT.

This chain joins TRBV20-1 and TRBJ2-3, with a weak D call TRBD2 (5 bases). V lost 8 bases, J lost 4 bases, and 10 bases lay in between. This CDR3 spans 11 amino acids. Germline V CDR1 and CDR2: DFQATT, SNEGSKA (reference sequence). This CDR3 reads CSPTEADTQYF. For the CDR3, the DNA is TGCAGTCCGACGGAGGCAGATACGCAGTATTTT.